A single sample gave rise to the 17 T cell receptor beta chains below, sequenced in a study of response to subunit inactivated influenza vaccine (dated 2018 in TCRdb). The library relied on RT-PCR. These reads were obtained on an Illumina HiSeq 2500. Starting from the raw public reads, TCRdb applied fastp trimming at Q25, assembled clones with MiXCR and retained in-frame beta chains. Under each unique CDR3 protein, matching rows form one entry showing the most common genes and DNA. In all, the sample holds a few hundred thousand distinct CDR3 sequences, and 11% to 15% of those were seen once. The ten largest account for around 10% of the sample. Material: PBMCs from blood, obtained about 12 days after vaccination. The receptors derive from a man between 50 and 59 years old who received an inactivated influenza vaccine. Donor details come from another sample of the same person, matched by shared clones.

In this sample, this clonotype turned up a few times. The chain couples TRBV24-1 to TRBJ2-1; 8 bases align to TRBD2. The CDR3 length is 17 residues. V dropped 2 bases and J dropped 4; count of bases not matched to a gene: 9. Looked up from germline, CDR1 is KGHDR and CDR2 is SFDVKD. The CDR3 loop is CATSDSGAGGPYNEQFF. DNA of the CDR3: TGTGCCACCAGTGATTCCGGGGCGGGAGGCCCTTACAATGAGCAGTTCTTC.

In this sample, this clonotype turned up a few times. The V gene is TRBV11-3, the J gene TRBJ2-2, with D tentatively TRBD2 (7 bases). Looked up from germline, CDR1 is SGHNT and CDR2 is YENEEA. The ends were cut back, 4 bases at V and 0 bases at J, with 27 bases in the middle. This CDR3 comprises 21 residues. CDR3 residues: CASSSTWGGLPFLSNTGELFF. The CDR3 nucleotides read TGTGCCAGCAGCTCGACATGGGGGGGGCTTCCGTTCCTTTCGAACACCGGGGAGCTGTTTTTT.

The chain employs TRBV7-2 and TRBJ2-7; TRBD1 might be the D (6 bases). Trimming left V 5 bases short and J 3 bases short, with 20 bases between. The CDR3 runs to 16 residues. From germline, CDR1 is SGHTA and CDR2 FQGNSA. CDR3 residues: CASSTNYPGDRYEQYF. For the CDR3, the DNA is TGTGCCAGCAGCACAAACTACCCAGGGGACCGCTACGAGCAGTACTTC.

The rearrangement joins TRBV20-1 to TRBJ2-1, with TRBD2 identical over 10 bases. V trimming: 0 bases; J trimming: 4 bases; junction bases outside the gene matches: 3. This CDR3 has 15 residues. The germline CDR1 and CDR2 sequences are DFQATT and SNEGSKA (reference sequence). DNA of the CDR3: TGCAGTGCTAGAGATCCAGCGGGAGGGTACAATGAGCAGTTCTTC. Translating it yields CSARDPAGGYNEQFF.

This chain connects TRBV24-1 to TRBJ2-3; TRBD2 agrees at 8 bases. Germline CDR1 KGHDR, CDR2 SFDVKD. Germline trimming cut 3 bases from V and 6 bases from J; bases unmatched to any gene: 4. The CDR3 spans 14 residues. The CDR3 protein is CATSDRTSWDTQYF. CDR3 bases: TGTGCCACCAGTGATAGGACTAGCTGGGATACGCAGTATTTT.

The V and J genes are TRBV20-1 and TRBJ2-3; 7 bases are shared with TRBD2. The CDR3 spans 15 residues. Trimming took 6 bases from V and 0 from J; bases not matched to a gene: 9. Germline-derived CDR1 and CDR2 are DFQATT and SNEGSKA (reference sequence). The CDR3 spells CSAPSISGSTDTQYF. In nucleotides, the CDR3 is TGCAGTGCCCCCAGTATTAGCGGGAGCACAGATACGCAGTATTTT.

The table lists this clonotype with a few counts. The V gene is TRBV7-3, the J gene TRBJ2-3; TRBD1 aligns across 12 bases. The V gene's germline CDR1 is SGHTA and CDR2 FQGTGA. This CDR3 is 16 amino acids long. Trimming cost V 5 bases and J 2 bases; bases outside gene matches: 5. The CDR3 here is CASSPGTGGLTDTQYF. CDR3 in DNA: TGTGCCAGCAGCCCGGGGACAGGGGGCCTCACAGATACGCAGTATTTT.

This clonotype was observed once. The chain combines TRBV3-1 with TRBJ2-5; TRBD1 matches 7 bases. This CDR3 is 17 amino acids long. Per germline, CDR1 LGHDT and CDR2 YNNKEL (reference sequence). J was trimmed by 1 base and V by 1 base; bases with no gene match: 9. The CDR3 loop is CASSQGPPGQPQETQYF. The CDR3 coding sequence is TGTGCCAGCAGCCAAGGGCCCCCGGGACAGCCCCAAGAGACCCAGTACTTC.

V and J are TRBV11-1 and TRBJ2-7; 7 nucleotides agree with TRBD1. The CDR3 is 18 amino acids. Per the germline V gene, CDR1 is SGHAT and CDR2 is FQDESV (reference sequence). The V and J ends lost 5 bases and 0 bases, in that order; junction bases with no gene match: 16. CDR3 protein: CASSPRQGRRKSSYEQYF. CDR3 DNA: TGTGCCAGCAGCCCCAGACAGGGAAGAAGAAAGAGCTCCTACGAGCAGTACTTC. The full variable domain, rest sourced from reference TRBV11-1 and TRBJ2-7, is EAEVAQSPRYKITEKSQAVAFWCDPISGHATLYWYRQILGQGPELLVQFQDESVVDDSQLPKDRFSAERLKGVDSTLKIQPAELGDSAMYLCASSPRQGRRKSSYEQYFGPGTRLTVT.

DNA for the CDR3: TGTGCCAGCAGCCAATTAGTGGTCCCGACTAGTTTTAGCACAGATACGCAGTATTTT. Protein product: CASSQLVVPTSFSTDTQYF. This chain connects TRBV4-2 to TRBJ2-3; maybe TRBD2 (6 bases). Per germline, CDR1 LGHNA and CDR2 YNFKEQ. The CDR3 runs 19 residues. With 2 bases removed from V and 0 bases from J, the gap between germline ends came to 21 bases.

This chain connects TRBV20-1 to TRBJ2-7; D is uncertain. This CDR3 contains 14 residues. Germline assignment: CDR1 DFQATT and CDR2 SNEGSKA (reference sequence). V lost 2 bases, J lost 4 bases, and 15 bases lay in between. CDR3 nucleotide sequence: TGCAGTGCTAGACTGGCCCCGGAACGTTACGAGCAGTACTTC. It specifies CSARLAPERYEQYF.

The chain joins TRBV20-1 to TRBJ2-7; D is unresolved. CDR3 length: 15 residues. V dropped 0 bases and J dropped 2 bases, with 14 bases sitting between them. Looked up from germline, CDR1 is DFQATT and CDR2 is SNEGSKA (reference sequence). The CDR3 loop reads CSARDVARRTYEQYF. The CDR3 nucleotides are TGCAGTGCTAGAGATGTTGCGCGCCGTACCTACGAGCAGTACTTC.

To note about this clonotype: The junction does not match germline at one end; this may be a read error. V and J are TRBV10-3 and TRBJ1-1, with 7 positions matching TRBD1. Germline CDR1 and CDR2: ENHRY and SYGVKD. The CDR3 runs to 13 residues. CDR3 protein: CAIRDRVDTEAFF. CDR3 bases: TGTGCCATCCGTGACAGGGTTGACACTGAAGCTTTCTTT.

This clonotype turned up a few times. This chain uses TRBV6-1 with TRBJ1-1; no clear D. Trimming took off 2 bases at V and 6 bases at J, with 10 bases between the two ends. Germline V gene sequence: CDR1 MNHNS, CDR2 SASEGT. The length of the CDR3 is 13 residues. CDR3 amino acids: CASSERIPPEAFF. The CDR3 region has the DNA TGTGCCAGCAGTGAAAGGATACCCCCTGAAGCTTTCTTT.

As regards this clonotype: Relative to the germline gene, one junction end is altered; a read error may explain this. The CDR3 sequence: CTSSPGPTVGYEQYF. For the CDR3, the DNA is TGTACCAGCAGCCCGGGCCCTACGGTGGGTTACGAGCAGTACTTC. The chain recombines TRBV6-2 or TRBV6-3 with TRBJ2-7, with D unclear. In germline, CDR1 is MNHEY, CDR2 SVGEGT. The CDR3 is 15 amino acids.

The CDR3 DNA reads TGTGCCAGCAGTCGGACCCGGGACACCCGTGGGCATTTT. Translation: CASSRTRDTRGHF. The rearrangement uses TRBV6-1 and TRBJ1-5; D perhaps matches TRBD1 (6 bases). Germline-derived CDR1 and CDR2 are MNHNS and SASEGT. V lost 5 bases and J lost 15, with 20 bases in between. This CDR3 region has 13 residues.

This clonotype has only a few counts. V is TRBV6-7 and J is TRBJ1-5, with 7 bases lining up with TRBD1. TRBV6-7 is classed as an ORF, of uncertain function. The CDR3 totals 16 residues. Trimming removed 6 bases from V and 3 bases from J; junction bases left unmatched: 11. CDR3 loop: CASRLDRVGFNQPQHF. The CDR3 region has the DNA TGTGCCAGCAGGCTAGACAGGGTGGGCTTCAATCAGCCCCAGCATTTT.